A selection of T cell receptor beta chains follows, all from one sample in a study of PD-1 blockade in classical Hodgkin lymphoma. Sequencing used immunoSEQ multiplex PCR; TCRdb keeps in-frame clones, though not all of them. The profile covers around 50,000 clones, with 65% to 80% appearing a single time and approximately 12% taken by the ten largest. The material sequenced was peripheral blood mononuclear cells (PBMCs), taken before the fourth cycle of nivolumab. All receptors come from a human donor with classical Hodgkin lymphoma. CDR3s include the opening cysteine and the closing phenylalanine or tryptophan. The order of the fields is D gene, clone size, V gene, J gene, CDR3 protein, CDR3 DNA. D genes are given only for firm matches. Expanded clones get a size class; other rows say once, few or many, or leave the size out.

D: .; size: .; V: TRBV2; J: TRBJ2-7; CDR3: CASSWYGGTADQSYEQYF; DNA: TGTGCCAGCAGCTGGTACGGAGGGACAGCAGACCAATCCTACGAGCAGTACTTC
D: TRBD2; size: .; V: TRBV5-1; J: TRBJ2-3; CDR3: CASSGTPRGTQYF; DNA: TGCGCCAGCAGTGGGACGCCGCGGGGGACGCAGTATTTT
D: TRBD2; size: .; V: TRBV29-1; J: TRBJ2-3; CDR3: CSVDQASGRGDTQYF; DNA: TGCAGCGTTGATCAGGCTAGCGGGAGGGGAGATACGCAGTATTTT
D: .; size: .; V: TRBV19; J: TRBJ2-7; CDR3: CASSIGRLYEQYF; DNA: TGTGCCAGTAGTATCGGTAGACTCTACGAGCAGTACTTC
D: .; size: few; V: TRBV5-5; J: TRBJ1-2; CDR3: CASSLATIWNYGYTF; DNA: TGTGCCAGCAGCTTAGCGACGATATGGAACTATGGCTACACCTTC
D: TRBD2; size: .; V: TRBV5-1; J: TRBJ2-1; CDR3: CASSLGLSGSGNEQFF; DNA: TGCGCCAGCAGCTTGGGACTAAGCGGGAGTGGTAATGAGCAGTTCTTC
D: TRBD1; size: .; V: TRBV28; J: TRBJ1-2; CDR3: CASSQGVNYGYTF; DNA: TGTGCCAGCAGTCAGGGGGTGAACTATGGCTACACCTTC
D: TRBD1; size: once; V: TRBV2; J: TRBJ1-3; CDR3: CASSGRQGSIQGLGNTIYF; DNA: TGTGCCAGCAGTGGTCGACAGGGGAGCATTCAGGGTCTGGGAAACACCATATATTTT
D: TRBD2; size: .; V: TRBV4-3; J: TRBJ2-1; CDR3: CASSPSGVDEQFF; DNA: TGCGCCAGCAGCCCCAGCGGGGTCGATGAGCAGTTCTTC
D: .; size: .; V: TRBV4-1; J: TRBJ2-3; CDR3: CASSQGGLITDTQYF; DNA: TGCGCCAGCAGCCAAGGGGGGCTAATCACAGATACGCAGTATTTT
D: TRBD1; size: .; V: TRBV27; J: TRBJ2-5; CDR3: CASSSHRDRMYQETQYF; DNA: TGTGCCAGCAGTAGTCATCGGGACAGGATGTACCAAGAGACCCAGTACTTC
D: .; size: .; V: TRBV28; J: TRBJ2-5; CDR3: CASSQGQETQYF; DNA: TGTGCCAGCAGTCAGGGGCAAGAGACCCAGTACTTC
D: .; size: once; V: TRBV6-5; J: TRBJ2-7; CDR3: CASKIGHEQYF; DNA: TGTGCCAGCAAAATCGGGCACGAGCAGTACTTC
D: .; size: .; V: TRBV4-1; J: TRBJ2-7; CDR3: CASSLRTADPYEQYF; DNA: TGCGCCAGCAGCCTTAGGACAGCCGATCCCTACGAGCAGTACTTC
D: TRBD1; size: .; V: TRBV5-1; J: TRBJ1-2; CDR3: CASSSRTGADFASGGYTF; DNA: TGCGCCAGCAGCTCCCGGACAGGGGCGGACTTCGCTTCAGGTGGCTACACCTTC
D: .; size: .; V: TRBV20-1; J: TRBJ1-2; CDR3: CSARTGGGYTF; DNA: TGCAGTGCTAGAACGGGGGGTGGCTACACCTTC
D: TRBD2; size: .; V: TRBV28; J: TRBJ2-2; CDR3: CASSPTSGRANTGELFF; DNA: TGTGCCAGCAGCCCTACTAGCGGGAGGGCCAACACCGGGGAGCTGTTTTTT
D: .; size: .; V: TRBV5-1; J: TRBJ1-1; CDR3: CASSLGLENTEAFF; DNA: TGCGCCAGCAGCTTGGGGCTCGAGAACACTGAAGCTTTCTTT
D: TRBD2; size: .; V: TRBV4-1; J: TRBJ2-7; CDR3: CASSHTAGGGPYEQYF; DNA: TGCGCCAGCAGCCATACCGCCGGCGGGGGTCCCTACGAGCAGTACTTC
D: .; size: .; V: TRBV7-5; J: TRBJ2-7; CDR3: CARRFSTGTSVLKAYEQYF; DNA: TGTGCCAGAAGATTTAGTACCGGGACTAGCGTTCTCAAAGCCTACGAGCAGTACTTC
D: .; size: once; V: TRBV7-2; J: TRBJ2-1; CDR3: CASSLDLSRLANEQFF; DNA: TGTGCCAGCAGCTTAGACCTATCTCGTCTAGCGAATGAGCAGTTCTTC
D: TRBD2; size: few; V: TRBV6-6; J: TRBJ2-1; CDR3: CASRALAGGRLDEQFF; DNA: TGTGCCAGCAGAGCCCTAGCGGGAGGGCGCCTGGATGAGCAGTTCTTC
D: .; size: .; V: TRBV5-4; J: TRBJ2-7; CDR3: CASSLNRDNSYEQYF; DNA: TGTGCCAGCAGCTTAAACCGGGACAACTCCTACGAGCAGTACTTC
D: .; size: few; V: TRBV4-1; J: TRBJ2-1; CDR3: CASSQVDLISYNEQFF; DNA: TGCGCCAGCAGCCAAGTGGACTTAATCTCCTACAATGAGCAGTTCTTC
D: .; size: .; V: TRBV19; J: TRBJ2-1; CDR3: CASSMEGQYEQFF; DNA: TGTGCCAGTAGTATGGAGGGGCAATATGAGCAGTTCTTC
D: .; size: .; V: TRBV11-2; J: TRBJ2-1; CDR3: CASSLALREFNEQFF; DNA: TGTGCCAGCAGCTTAGCCCTCCGGGAGTTTAATGAGCAGTTCTTC
D: .; size: .; V: TRBV9; J: TRBJ1-1; CDR3: CASSVSPENTEAFF; DNA: TGTGCCAGCAGCGTGTCTCCAGAGAACACTGAAGCTTTCTTT
D: .; size: .; V: TRBV4-1; J: TRBJ2-5; CDR3: CASSSWQGKTETQYF; DNA: TGCGCCAGCAGCTCGTGGCAGGGTAAGACCGAGACCCAGTACTTC
D: .; size: .; V: TRBV12-5; J: TRBJ2-1; CDR3: CASGPSGVASYNEQFF; DNA: TGTGCTAGTGGTCCCTCGGGGGTAGCGTCTTACAATGAGCAGTTCTTC
D: .; size: .; V: TRBV7-2; J: TRBJ1-1; CDR3: CASSWERNTEAFF; DNA: TGTGCCAGCAGCTGGGAGAGAAACACTGAAGCTTTCTTT
D: .; size: once; V: TRBV28; J: TRBJ1-1; CDR3: CASSLSPGREAFF; DNA: TGTGCCAGCAGTTTATCTCCCGGACGAGAAGCTTTCTTT
D: .; size: .; V: TRBV2; J: TRBJ1-2; CDR3: CASSGLSYGYTF; DNA: TGTGCCAGCAGTGGGCTGAGCTATGGCTACACCTTC
D: TRBD2; size: .; V: TRBV29-1; J: TRBJ2-5; CDR3: CSQLTSTSETQYF; DNA: TGCAGCCAATTGACTAGCACGTCGGAGACCCAGTACTTC
D: TRBD1; size: .; V: TRBV28; J: TRBJ1-4; CDR3: CASSGPGQVTEKLFF; DNA: TGTGCCAGCAGTGGGCCGGGACAGGTAACCGAAAAACTGTTTTTT
D: TRBD1; size: .; V: TRBV10-2; J: TRBJ2-1; CDR3: CASSPGQREQFF; DNA: TGCGCCAGCAGTCCGGGACAGCGGGAGCAGTTCTTC
D: .; size: many; V: TRBV7-6; J: TRBJ2-4; CDR3: CASSLDDSGVYDKNIQYF; DNA: TGTGCCAGCAGCTTAGACGACTCAGGGGTTTATGACAAAAACATTCAGTACTTC
D: .; size: .; V: TRBV4-1; J: TRBJ2-4; CDR3: CASSQFLVGTPTQYF; DNA: TGCGCCAGCAGCCAATTTTTGGTCGGGACTCCGACTCAGTACTTC
D: .; size: .; V: TRBV5-5; J: TRBJ2-2; CDR3: CASSSYTGELFF; DNA: TGTGCCAGCAGCTCCTACACCGGGGAGCTGTTTTTT
D: .; size: .; V: TRBV28; J: TRBJ2-7; CDR3: CASSSPWGEQYF; DNA: TGTGCCAGCAGTTCCCCGTGGGGCGAGCAGTACTTC
D: .; size: .; V: TRBV28; J: TRBJ1-5; CDR3: CASSQTGRRNQPQHF; DNA: TGTGCCAGCAGTCAAACAGGGCGACGCAATCAGCCCCAGCATTTT
D: .; size: .; V: TRBV29-1; J: TRBJ2-7; CDR3: CSVELFPSPGLKVPQSGEQYF; DNA: TGCAGCGTTGAATTATTTCCCTCCCCGGGACTCAAGGTGCCCCAGTCCGGCGAGCAGTACTTC
D: TRBD1; size: .; V: TRBV6-5; J: TRBJ1-2; CDR3: CASSSWDSLYGYTF; DNA: TGTGCCAGCAGTAGCTGGGACAGTCTCTATGGCTACACCTTC